This TCR beta chain was profiled in a study of cytotoxic CD8 clonotypes in ibrutinib-treated CLL (dated by TCRdb to the early 2020s). A note on the overall study: The cohort was composed of ten to eleven relapsed/refractory and about 16 treatment-naive patients; IGHV unmutated status was identified in around 17 patients. Partial responses were observed in approximately 24 patients and complete responses in 2; after a median follow-up of around 68 months, remission was maintained in approximately 15 patients and progression was observed in approximately twelve. Samples at response were collected after a median of about 12 months of treatment, with a range of roughly 6 to 40 months. An average of approximately 260,000 productive templates and 94,082 productive rearrangements was obtained per sample. Of the approximately 90 people in the trial, around 25 had longitudinal samples available. Cryopreserved peripheral blood mononuclear cells were collected at three points: before therapy, at response, and at either sustained remission or disease progression. Every remission and progressive disease sample was obtained while ibrutinib was still being received by the patients.

The goal of deep resolution MiSeq sequencing was a depth between 1 in 1 million and 1 in 200,000 T cells, and coverage averaged 10x per clonotype. The immunoSEQ hsTCRB Kit was used to generate TCR beta libraries. The paper's processing steps were these. ImmunoSEQ Data Assistant and ImmunoSEQ Analyzer were used for data analysis, and V, D and J genes were assigned according to IMGT definitions. Clonality, which ranges from 0 to 1, was calculated as one minus the normalized Shannon entropy of productive rearrangement frequencies. Only overrepresented clonotypes making up at least 0.05% of each patient's repertoire were included in the public clonotype analysis. Some twelve repertoires from age-matched healthy donors, obtained from immuneACCESS, served as clonality controls. In its TCRdb copy, this immuneACCESS table keeps in-frame sequences only and misses some clones. Where compared with another copy, unresolved V genes explain less than half of these, and the others have no known cause. V, J and clone size are taken as reported in that table, and D and trimming were inferred from the DNA itself. This sample comprises 95,000 to 100,000 clones, approximately 82% of them detected only once. Clones ranked in the top ten supply about 34% of the sample.

Note on this clone: Its antigen is not yet known. No clone much larger than this one lies a single base away; base qualities are absent.

On the study overall, not on this receptor specifically: Public clonotypes were rare and either shrank or stayed stable during treatment, and the rise in clonality at ibrutinib response reflected expansion of private clonotypes. Sustained-remission and progressing patients did not have matched sampling times, and lymph node repertoires were not examined. An increase in clonality was observed at ibrutinib response, with clonality remaining stable during sustained remission and falling back toward baseline at progression. Baseline clonality was found to be higher than that of age-matched healthy donors and was strongly correlated with circulating CD8+ T-cell counts.

According to the study, the label for this sample's time point signals: 12 months on ibrutinib. For TCR beta library preparation, about 2 micrograms of genomic DNA were isolated from cryopreserved PBMCs. Longitudinal blood samples from CLL patients on ibrutinib monotherapy were analyzed using high-throughput TCR beta sequencing. The patients took part in an open-label, single-center phase 2 trial of ibrutinib monotherapy. The CDR3 contains 14 residues, cysteine and phenylalanine counted. Only the CDR3 region is kept as DNA, spanning 42 bases read in frame from base 1. The germline V gene yields ENHRY for CDR1 and SYGVKD for CDR2. The V end loses 10 bases and the J end loses 4 bases, and a stretch of 17 bases separates them.

The clonotype comes from a human donor with chronic lymphocytic leukemia. This specimen was PBMCs, taken after 12 months of ibrutinib treatment. The chain is encoded by TRBV10-3 joined to TRBJ1-3, with TRBD1 as a weak D call on 6 bases. The DNA reads as follows: TGTGCCACGGGGGCAGGGGTTGGAGGAAACACCATATATTTT. This translates into CATGAGVGGNTIYF.